The T cell receptor (beta chain) described here comes from a study of cytomegalovirus exposure and HLA in healthy donors. The PCR had 60 Vbeta and 13 Jbeta primers. Method: immunoSEQ multiplex PCR; TCRdb's copy keeps in-frame clones and lacks some. The sample carries approximately 140,000 clones, 75% to 80% recorded once. Looked up from germline, CDR1 is LNHDA and CDR2 is SQIVND (reference sequence). This CDR3 has 12 amino acids. Trimming removed 9 bases from V and 7 bases from J; junction bases left unmatched: 3. This TCR was sampled from a woman aged 60-75 years in good health and CMV-seronegative. What was sequenced was PBMCs. The chain combines TRBV19 with TRBJ1-2, with TRBD1 matching over 12 bases. In DNA, the CDR3 is TGTGCCAGGGGGACAGGGGGCAGTGGCTACACCTTC. Translating gives CARGTGGSGYTF.